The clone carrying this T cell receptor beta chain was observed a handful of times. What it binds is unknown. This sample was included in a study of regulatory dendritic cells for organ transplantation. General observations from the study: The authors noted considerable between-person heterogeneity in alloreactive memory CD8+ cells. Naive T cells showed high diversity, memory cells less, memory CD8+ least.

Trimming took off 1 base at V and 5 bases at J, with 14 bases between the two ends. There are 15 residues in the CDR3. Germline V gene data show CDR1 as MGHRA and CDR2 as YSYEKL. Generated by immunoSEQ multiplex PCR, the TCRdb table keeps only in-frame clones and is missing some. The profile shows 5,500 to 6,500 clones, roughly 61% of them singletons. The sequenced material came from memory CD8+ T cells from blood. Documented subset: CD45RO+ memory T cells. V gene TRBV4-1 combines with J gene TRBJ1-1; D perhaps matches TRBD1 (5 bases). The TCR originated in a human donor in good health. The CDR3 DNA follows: TGCGCCAGCAGCCAAGGAGCGGGGGAAAATACTGAAGCTTTCTTT. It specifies CASSQGAGENTEAFF.